Below, 20 T cell receptor beta chains from the same sample are listed, as sequenced in a study of T cells in Graves' hyperthyroidism and ophthalmopathy. Researchers amplified the TCR beta CDR3 regions from RNA transcripts. Researchers ran a first-round RT-PCR on the TCR CDR3 using the HTBI primer set. TCRdb processed the multiplex PCR reads anew with MiXCR; each CDR3 protein has one entry. Here the sample spans about 400,000 distinct CDR3 sequences, 25% being singletons. Sequenced sample: blood. The receptor source for this set is a man in his forties or fifties with Graves' hyperthyroidism.

The CDR3 protein is CASGPWGFSPLHF. CDR3 in DNA: TGTGCTAGTGGTCCATGGGGGTTTTCACCCCTCCACTTT. The chain combines TRBV12-5 with TRBJ1-6, with D possibly TRBD1 on 5 matching bases. CDR1 is LGHNT and CDR2 is FRNRAP in the germline V gene. The V end was cut by 5 bases, the J end by 9 bases, with 11 bases between. The CDR3 is made up of 13 amino acids.

In this sample, this clonotype turned up a few times. The CDR3 loop reads CASSYGGENTEAFF. DNA of the CDR3: TGTGCCAGCAGCTACGGGGGGGAGAACACTGAAGCTTTCTTT. The rearrangement uses TRBV11-3 and TRBJ1-1, with TRBD1 as a possible D gene (5 bases). V lost 4 bases and J lost 1, with 10 bases in between. The CDR3 has 14 residues. Germline CDR1 reads SGHNT; CDR2 reads YENEEA. Full variable domain (rest looked up from reference TRBV11-3 and TRBJ1-1): EAGVVQSPRYKIIEKKQPVAFWCNPISGHNTLYWYLQNLGQGPELLIRYENEEAVDDSQLPKDRFSAERLKGVDSTLKIQPAELGDSAVYLCASSYGGENTEAFFGQGTRLTVV.

This clonotype was seen a few times. The chain has TRBV6-1 and TRBJ2-7; the D is unclear. Germline V lookup: CDR1 MNHNS, CDR2 SASEGT. The CDR3 runs 13 residues. Between the trimmed V and J ends, which lost 0 bases and 6 bases, there was a span of 9 bases. The CDR3 bases are TGTGCCAGCAGTGAAGCCCAAATTTCCGAGCAGTACTTC. It codes for CASSEAQISEQYF.

In regard to this clonotype: Being one base from a much bigger clone, this may be a read error. The CDR3 nucleotides read TGTGCCAGCAGTGAAAGCGGCTACTCCTACGGGCAGTACTTC. Its translation is CASSESGYSYGQYF. V gene TRBV2 combines with J gene TRBJ2-7; a possible D gene is TRBD2 (5 bases). Germline lookup yields CDR1 SNHLY and CDR2 FYNNEI. The CDR3 spans 14 residues.

The chain links TRBV19 to TRBJ1-5, with 7 bases aligning to TRBD1. V lost 5 bases to trimming and J lost 6 bases; unmatched junction nucleotides: 7. Germline V gene sequence: CDR1 LNHDA, CDR2 SQIVND (reference sequence). This CDR3 region has 14 residues. DNA of the CDR3: TGTGCCAGTAGTCTGAGACAGGGCATTCAGCCCCAGCATTTT. It is translated as CASSLRQGIQPQHF.

This clonotype has just a few counts. This chain connects TRBV2 to TRBJ1-2; D uncertain. Germline V gene data show CDR1 as SNHLY and CDR2 as FYNNEI. The germline V and J ends were trimmed by 7 bases and 1 base, with 13 bases remaining between them. The CDR3 consists of 14 residues. CDR3 DNA sequence: TGTGCCAGCAACCAGGACGTTGATAACTATGGCTACACCTTC. Translating gives CASNQDVDNYGYTF.

The chain is built from TRBV29-1 and TRBJ2-5; D might be TRBD1 (7 bases). Looked up from germline, CDR1 is SQVTM and CDR2 is ANQGSEA. The V end was cut by 7 bases, the J end by 3 bases, with 21 bases between. This CDR3 is 15 amino acids long. The CDR3 spells CSASGGLKAKETQYF. The CDR3, as DNA: TGCAGCGCCTCAGGGGGGCTTAAGGCCAAAGAGACCCAGTACTTC.

This clonotype was counted between two and nine times. Since a much larger clone is just one base distant, this may be a read error. The chain has TRBV7-2 and TRBJ2-7; D gene unclear. This CDR3 is 14 amino acids long. V was trimmed by 1 base and J by 1 base, leaving 8 bases between them. In germline, CDR1 is SGHTA, CDR2 FQGNSA. The CDR3 coding sequence is TGTGCCAGCAGCTTAGTTAGTGTTTCCTACGAGCAGTACTTC. It is translated as CASSLVSVSYEQYF. Based on the CDR3 plus reference TRBV7-2 and TRBJ2-7, the full variable domain is GAGVSQSPSNKVTEKGKDVELRCDPISGHTALYWYRQSLGQGLEFLIYFQGNSAPDKSGLPSDRFSAERTGGSVSTLTIQRTQQEDSAVYLCASSLVSVSYEQYFGPGTRLTVT.

The J gene is TRBJ2-3, the V gene TRBV27; 14 nucleotides match TRBD2. V trimming: 6 bases; J trimming: 9 bases; junction bases outside the gene matches: 11. Germline V gene sequence: CDR1 MNHEY, CDR2 SMNVEV (reference sequence). This CDR3 comprises 16 residues. Here the CDR3 DNA reads TGTGCCAGCAGCCTTGGGACTAGCGGGGGAAAGGGGACGCAGTATTTT. This gives the protein CASSLGTSGGKGTQYF.

This clonotype was observed at least ten times. The CDR3 DNA is TGTGCCAGCAGTCTAGTAGGGACAGGGACCTACGAGCAGTACTTC. The encoded protein is CASSLVGTGTYEQYF. The V gene is TRBV12-3 or TRBV12-4, the J gene TRBJ2-7, with 9 bases identical to TRBD1. There are 15 residues in the CDR3. Germline trimming cut 5 bases from V and 2 bases from J; bases unmatched to any gene: 7.

The V call is TRBV7-8, the J call TRBJ2-1; 9 bases are shared with TRBD2. CDR1 is SGHVS, CDR2 FQNEAQ, per germline. The length of the CDR3 is 15 residues. J gave up 6 bases and V 0 bases, and 3 bases lay outside the gene matches. CDR3 amino acids: CASSLAQAGGNEQFF. In DNA, the CDR3 is TGTGCCAGCAGCTTAGCCCAAGCGGGAGGCAATGAGCAGTTCTTC.

A few counts support this clonotype. The V call is TRBV6-6, the J call TRBJ1-1; D uncertain. CDR1 and CDR2 (germline): MNHNY, SVGAGI (reference sequence). This CDR3 has 16 amino acids. Trimming pared 0 bases from V and 3 bases from J, leaving 14 bases between. This chain's CDR3 is CASSYSITELYTEAFF. The CDR3 nucleotides are TGTGCCAGCAGTTACTCGATAACGGAGTTGTACACTGAAGCTTTCTTT.

The J gene is TRBJ2-7, the V gene TRBV13; no clear D. The CDR3 totals 14 residues. V gave up 8 bases and J gave up 0 bases, with 14 bases separating them. Germline CDR1 is PRHDT and CDR2 is FYEKMQ (reference sequence). CDR3 bases: TGTGCCAGCTCTCCCAGGTCGAGCTCCTACGAGCAGTACTTC. Protein product: CASSPRSSSYEQYF.

The chain carries TRBV5-6 and TRBJ1-1; 9 bases align to TRBD1. Germline V CDR1 and CDR2: SGHDT, YYEEEE. V was clipped by 0 bases and J by 2 bases; unmatched bases: 5. The CDR3 has 16 amino acids. The chain's CDR3 is CASSLGGQGLNTEAFF. The CDR3 DNA reads TGTGCCAGCAGCTTGGGGGGACAGGGCCTAAACACTGAAGCTTTCTTT.

This clonotype was counted at least ten times. V usage is TRBV11-3 and J usage is TRBJ1-1; D call uncertain. Germline values: CDR1 SGHNT, CDR2 YENEEA. V was cut by 5 bases and J by 3 bases, with 10 bases left in between. There are 13 residues in the CDR3. The CDR3 sequence: CASSPQLDTEAFF. The CDR3 nucleotides read TGTGCCAGCAGCCCTCAGCTGGACACTGAAGCTTTCTTT. Full variable domain (missing parts from reference TRBV11-3 and TRBJ1-1): EAGVVQSPRYKIIEKKQPVAFWCNPISGHNTLYWYLQNLGQGPELLIRYENEEAVDDSQLPKDRFSAERLKGVDSTLKIQPAELGDSAVYLCASSPQLDTEAFFGQGTRLTVV.

This clonotype was seen just once. The chain recombines TRBV9 with TRBJ1-5; D is ambiguous. The CDR3 has 13 residues. CDR1 and CDR2 (germline): SGDLS, YYNGEE. The germline V and J ends were trimmed by 0 bases and 8 bases, with 9 bases remaining between them. CDR3 sequence (DNA): TGTGCCAGCAGCGTAGAACCCGGGAAGCCCCAGCATTTT. Amino acid sequence: CASSVEPGKPQHF.

The rearrangement links TRBV27 to TRBJ2-3; D gene uncertain. Germline values: CDR1 MNHEY, CDR2 SMNVEV (reference sequence). V was trimmed by 11 bases and J by 4 bases, leaving 13 bases between them. The CDR3 spans 12 residues. The CDR3 here is CAAQQGPDTQYF. CDR3 nucleotides: TGTGCCGCCCAACAAGGGCCAGATACGCAGTATTTT.

About this clonotype itself: One junction end does not reproduce the germline sequence, and a read error may be involved. The CDR3 DNA follows: TGTGCCAGCCTACTAGCGGGAGGGAAGAGCTCCTACAATGGGCAGTTCTTC. Protein sequence: CASLLAGGKSSYNGQFF. V is TRBV6-2 or TRBV6-3 and J is TRBJ2-1, with 13 bases identical to TRBD2. The germline CDR1 and CDR2 sequences are MNHEY and SVGEGT. CDR3 size: 17 residues.

Many counts were recorded for this clonotype. This CDR3 is CASSSRSGGARYNEQFF. The CDR3 DNA reads TGTGCCAGCAGCTCACGATCAGGGGGCGCGAGGTACAATGAGCAGTTCTTC. The V and J genes are TRBV7-9 and TRBJ2-1, with 8 bases fitting TRBD1. Trimming at V came to 4 bases and at J to 4 bases, leaving 12 bases not matched to a gene. Germline V gene data show CDR1 as SEHNR and CDR2 as FQNEAQ (reference sequence). CDR3 length equals 17 residues.

The chain combines TRBV19 with TRBJ2-1, with TRBD1 matching 10 bases. Germline loops: CDR1 LNHDA, CDR2 SQIVND (reference sequence). This CDR3 is built from 15 residues. The V segment lost 2 bases and the J segment 7 bases; nucleotides outside the gene matches: 5. CDR3 bases: TGTGCCAGTAGTATACGGGGACAGGGGATGAATGAGCAGTTCTTC. Its translation is CASSIRGQGMNEQFF. Full variable domain (missing parts from reference TRBV19 and TRBJ2-1): DGGITQSPKYLFRKEGQNVTLSCEQNLNHDAMYWYRQDPGQGLRLIYYSQIVNDFQKGDIAEGYSVSREKKESFPLTVTSAQKNPTAFYLCASSIRGQGMNEQFFGPGTRLTVL.